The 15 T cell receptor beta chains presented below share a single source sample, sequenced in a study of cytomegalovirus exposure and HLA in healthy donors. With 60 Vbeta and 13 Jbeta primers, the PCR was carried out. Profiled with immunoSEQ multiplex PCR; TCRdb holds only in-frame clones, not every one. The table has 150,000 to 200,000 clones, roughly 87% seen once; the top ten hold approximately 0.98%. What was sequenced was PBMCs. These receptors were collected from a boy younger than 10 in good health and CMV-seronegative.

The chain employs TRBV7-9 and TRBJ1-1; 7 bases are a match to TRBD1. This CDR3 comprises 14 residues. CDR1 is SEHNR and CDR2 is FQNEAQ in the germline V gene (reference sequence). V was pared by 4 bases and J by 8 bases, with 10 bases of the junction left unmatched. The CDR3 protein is CASSSGQDHWEAFF. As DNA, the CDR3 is TGTGCCAGCAGCTCTGGACAGGACCATTGGGAAGCTTTCTTT.

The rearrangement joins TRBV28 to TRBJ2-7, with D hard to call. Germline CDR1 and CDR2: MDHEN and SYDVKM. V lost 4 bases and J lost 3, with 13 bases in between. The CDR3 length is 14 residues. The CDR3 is CASSSRQRNYEQYF. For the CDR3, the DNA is TGTGCCAGCAGTTCGCGACAAAGAAACTACGAGCAGTACTTC.

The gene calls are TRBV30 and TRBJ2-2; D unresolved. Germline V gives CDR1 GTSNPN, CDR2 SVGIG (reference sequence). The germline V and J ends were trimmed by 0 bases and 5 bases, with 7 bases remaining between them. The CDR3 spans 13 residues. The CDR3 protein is CAWSVTSTGELFF. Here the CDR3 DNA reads TGTGCCTGGAGTGTAACTTCAACCGGGGAGCTGTTTTTT.

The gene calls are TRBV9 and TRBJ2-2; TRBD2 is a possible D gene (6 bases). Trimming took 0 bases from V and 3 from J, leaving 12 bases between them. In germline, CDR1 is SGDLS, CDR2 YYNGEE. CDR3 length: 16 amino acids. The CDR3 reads CASSVDGDLYTGELFF. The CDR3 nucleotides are TGTGCCAGCAGCGTAGACGGGGACTTGTACACCGGGGAGCTGTTTTTT.

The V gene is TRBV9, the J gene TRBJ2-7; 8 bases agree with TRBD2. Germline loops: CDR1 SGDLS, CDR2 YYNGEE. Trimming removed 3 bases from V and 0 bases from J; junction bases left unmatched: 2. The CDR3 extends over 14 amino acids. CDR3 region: CASSEAGASYEQYF. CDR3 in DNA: TGTGCCAGCAGCGAAGCGGGGGCCTCCTACGAGCAGTACTTC.

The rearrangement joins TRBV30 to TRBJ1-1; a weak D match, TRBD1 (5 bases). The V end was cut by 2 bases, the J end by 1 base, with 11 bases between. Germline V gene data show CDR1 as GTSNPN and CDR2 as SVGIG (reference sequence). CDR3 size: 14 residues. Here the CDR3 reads CAWSLLQGNTEAFF. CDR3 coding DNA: TGTGCCTGGAGTTTACTTCAGGGGAACACTGAAGCTTTCTTT.

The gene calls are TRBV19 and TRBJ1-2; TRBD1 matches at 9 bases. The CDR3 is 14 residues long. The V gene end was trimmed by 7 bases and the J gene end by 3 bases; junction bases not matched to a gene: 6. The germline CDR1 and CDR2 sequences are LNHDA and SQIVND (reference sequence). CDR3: CASKRTGGDYGYTF. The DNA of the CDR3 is TGTGCCAGTAAACGAACAGGGGGCGACTATGGCTACACCTTC.

CDR3 amino acids: CASSFLAGMAGELFF. As DNA, the CDR3 is TGCGCCAGCAGCTTCTTAGCGGGGATGGCCGGGGAGCTGTTTTTT. V usage is TRBV5-1 and J usage is TRBJ2-2, with TRBD2 identical over 8 bases. V dropped 2 bases and J dropped 6; count of bases not matched to a gene: 6. CDR1 SGHRS and CDR2 YFSETQ come from the germline V gene. The CDR3 has 15 amino acids.

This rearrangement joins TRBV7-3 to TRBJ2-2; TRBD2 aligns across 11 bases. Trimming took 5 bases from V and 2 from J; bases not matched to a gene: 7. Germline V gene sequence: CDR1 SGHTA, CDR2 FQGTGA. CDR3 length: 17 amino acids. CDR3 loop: CASSRSGTSGNTGELFF. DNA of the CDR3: TGTGCCAGCAGCCGCTCCGGGACTAGCGGAAACACCGGGGAGCTGTTTTTT.

The CDR3 DNA is TGTGCCTGGAAGGGGACAGGCATCAACTACGAGCAGTACTTC. Encoded protein: CAWKGTGINYEQYF. The chain has TRBV30 and TRBJ2-7; 8 bases are a match to TRBD1. The CDR3 consists of 14 residues. The germline CDR1 and CDR2 sequences are GTSNPN and SVGIG (reference sequence). J was trimmed by 3 bases and V by 4 bases; bases with no gene match: 8.

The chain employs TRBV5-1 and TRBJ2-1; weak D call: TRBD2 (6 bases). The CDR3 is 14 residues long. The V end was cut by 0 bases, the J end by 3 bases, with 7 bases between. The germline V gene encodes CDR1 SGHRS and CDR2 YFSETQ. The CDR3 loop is CASSLGSGYNEQFF. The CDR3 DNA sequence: TGCGCCAGCAGCTTGGGTAGCGGCTACAATGAGCAGTTCTTC.

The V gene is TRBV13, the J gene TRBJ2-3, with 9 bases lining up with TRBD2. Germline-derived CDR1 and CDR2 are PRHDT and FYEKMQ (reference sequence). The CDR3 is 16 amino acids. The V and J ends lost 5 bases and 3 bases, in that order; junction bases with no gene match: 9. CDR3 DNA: TGTGCCAGCAGCGACTCCTCGAGCGGGAGGACAGATACGCAGTATTTT. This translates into CASSDSSSGRTDTQYF.

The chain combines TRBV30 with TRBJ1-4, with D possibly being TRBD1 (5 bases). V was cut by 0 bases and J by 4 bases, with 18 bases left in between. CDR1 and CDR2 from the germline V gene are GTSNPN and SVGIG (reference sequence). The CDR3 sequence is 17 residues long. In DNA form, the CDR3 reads TGTGCCTGGAGTGTACAAAGGACAAATGTCGGTAATGAAAAACTGTTTTTT. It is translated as CAWSVQRTNVGNEKLFF.

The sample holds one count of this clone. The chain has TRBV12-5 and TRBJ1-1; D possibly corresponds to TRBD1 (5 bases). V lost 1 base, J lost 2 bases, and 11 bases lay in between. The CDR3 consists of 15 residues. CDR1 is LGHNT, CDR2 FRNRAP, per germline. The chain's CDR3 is CASGLGGLGNTEAFF. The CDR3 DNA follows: TGTGCTAGTGGTTTGGGGGGACTCGGAAACACTGAAGCTTTCTTT.

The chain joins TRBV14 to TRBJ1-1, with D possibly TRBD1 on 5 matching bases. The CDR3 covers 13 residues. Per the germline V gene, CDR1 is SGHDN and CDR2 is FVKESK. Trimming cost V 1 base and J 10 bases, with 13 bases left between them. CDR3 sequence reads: CASSQVPGLGAFF. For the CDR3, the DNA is TGTGCCAGCAGCCAAGTTCCAGGGCTGGGAGCTTTCTTT. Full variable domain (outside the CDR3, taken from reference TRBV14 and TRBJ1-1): EAGVTQFPSHSVIEKGQTVTLRCDPISGHDNLYWYRRVMGKEIKFLLHFVKESKQDESGMPNNRFLAERTGGTYSTLKVQPAELEDSGVYFCASSQVPGLGAFFGQGTRLTVV.